Listed below are T cell receptor beta chains from one sample, sequenced in a study of T cells after yellow fever vaccination. Each CDR3 protein gets one entry after TCRdb re-called the 5' RACE reads with MiXCR. The table has hundreds of thousands of distinct CDR3 sequences, about 14% seen once; the top ten hold over 12%. The sequencing used PBMCs, collected on the day of the yellow fever booster vaccination. These receptors were collected from a man aged 25 to 45 who received the YFV17D yellow fever vaccine. The CDR3 runs from the conserved cysteine through the conserved F or W. A D gene is named only where the DNA matches it firmly. Size values are once, few and many counts, or a class for expanded clones, and some rows have none.

V	J	D	size	CDR3	DNA
TRBV7-3	TRBJ2-2	TRBD2	-	CASSALAGGYTGELFF	TGTGCCAGCAGCGCGCTAGCGGGAGGGTACACCGGGGAGCTGTTTTTT
TRBV9	TRBJ2-1	-	few	CASSTTGAGQFF	TGTGCCAGCAGCACAACAGGAGCCGGGCAGTTCTTC
TRBV27	TRBJ2-7	TRBD1	-	CASSIGQGGEQYF	TGTGCCAGCAGTATAGGACAGGGCGGCGAGCAGTACTTC
TRBV20-1	TRBJ1-6	-	few	CSARIDSPLHF	TGCAGTGCTAGAATTGACTCACCCCTCCACTTT
TRBV20-1	TRBJ2-5	TRBD2	once	CSAFLAGGGGGKETQYF	TGCAGTGCTTTTCTAGCGGGAGGAGGGGGTGGGAAAGAGACCCAGTACTTC
TRBV20-1	TRBJ2-7	-	few	CSAIRQDYEQYF	TGCAGTGCCATCAGACAGGACTACGAGCAGTACTTC
TRBV20-1	TRBJ2-1	TRBD2	-	CSARARGAGGFREQFF	TGCAGTGCTAGAGCCCGGGGGGCGGGAGGTTTCCGGGAGCAGTTCTTC
TRBV14	TRBJ1-6	-	few	CASSLDSLSPLHF	TGTGCCAGCAGCCTGGACAGCCTTTCACCCCTCCACTTT
TRBV9	TRBJ1-1	-	few	CASSVVANTEAFF	TGTGCCAGCAGCGTAGTTGCGAACACTGAAGCTTTCTTT
TRBV24-1	TRBJ1-5	-	-	CATSDLHAPDLASNQPQHF	TGTGCCACCAGTGATTTGCACGCACCAGATCTCGCCAGCAATCAGCCCCAGCATTTT
TRBV12-3/TRBV12-4	TRBJ2-1	-	-	CASRPGLSSYNEQFF	TGTGCCAGCAGACCGGGACTGAGCTCCTACAATGAGCAGTTCTTC
TRBV5-4	TRBJ2-3	-	-	CASRSTGGGSSTDTQYF	TGTGCCAGCAGGTCGACTGGGGGCGGATCTAGCACAGATACGCAGTATTTT
TRBV20-1	TRBJ2-7	TRBD2	-	CSRRGGESSYEQYF	TGCAGTCGACGTGGGGGGGAAAGCTCCTACGAGCAGTACTTC
TRBV5-1	TRBJ2-2	-	few	CASSPFDEGELFF	TGCGCCAGCAGCCCTTTTGACGAGGGGGAGCTGTTTTTT
TRBV4-2	TRBJ2-7	-	-	CASSQDWGKLSYEQYF	TGTGCCAGCAGCCAAGATTGGGGTAAACTTTCCTACGAGCAGTACTTC
TRBV6-2/TRBV6-3	TRBJ2-2	-	few	CASRRGFTGELFF	TGTGCCAGCAGGCGGGGATTTACCGGGGAGCTGTTTTTT
TRBV5-4	TRBJ1-2	-	few	CASSSRTVPYGYTF	TGTGCCAGCAGCTCCCGGACAGTCCCCTATGGCTACACCTTC
TRBV4-2	TRBJ1-2	TRBD1	few	CASSQEGRTGGRYGYTF	TGTGCCAGCAGCCAAGAAGGTCGGACAGGAGGACGCTATGGCTACACCTTC
TRBV4-3	TRBJ1-6	-	few	CASSQDQGWGSPLHF	TGCGCCAGCAGCCAAGATCAGGGTTGGGGTTCACCCCTCCACTTT
TRBV6-2/TRBV6-3	TRBJ2-5	TRBD2	many	CASSLHPLKLAGEETQYF	TGTGCCAGCAGTTTACACCCCCTCAAGCTAGCGGGGGAAGAGACCCAGTACTTC
TRBV18	TRBJ2-5	-	-	CASSPPRPQETQYF	TGTGCCAGCTCACCACCCAGGCCACAAGAGACCCAGTACTTC
TRBV5-1	TRBJ2-7	TRBD1	many	CASSLGQGLYEQYF	TGCGCCAGCAGCTTGGGACAGGGGTTGTACGAGCAGTACTTC
TRBV20-1	TRBJ2-5	TRBD2	few	CSAALAGAETQYF	TGCAGTGCCGCACTAGCGGGGGCGGAGACCCAGTACTTC
TRBV9	TRBJ2-1	TRBD2	-	CASSGGGISYNEQFF	TGTGCCAGCAGCGGGGGGGGGATTTCCTACAATGAGCAGTTCTTC
TRBV20-1	TRBJ2-1	TRBD2	-	CSAAGTSGRVDEQFF	TGCAGTGCTGCGGGGACTTCCGGGAGGGTGGATGAGCAGTTCTTC
TRBV28	TRBJ1-1	TRBD1	few	CASSPRTGGRIAEAFF	TGTGCCAGCTCCCCGAGGACAGGGGGCCGGATAGCTGAAGCTTTCTTT
TRBV5-1	TRBJ2-6	TRBD1	-	CASSLGLGQGIISGANVLTF	TGCGCCAGCAGCTTGGGCCTGGGACAGGGGATAATATCTGGGGCCAACGTCCTGACTTTC
TRBV27	TRBJ2-7	TRBD2	few	CASRSGIYEQYF	TGTGCCAGCCGTAGCGGGATCTACGAGCAGTACTTC
TRBV18	TRBJ1-1	-	-	CASSKPSFEAFF	TGTGCCAGCTCCAAGCCCTCCTTTGAAGCTTTCTTT
TRBV15	TRBJ1-1	TRBD1	-	CATSKNRGPTEAFF	TGTGCCACCAGCAAGAACAGGGGCCCCACTGAAGCTTTCTTT
TRBV19	TRBJ2-7	-	few	CASSIGAVYEQYF	TGTGCCAGTAGTATAGGGGCAGTCTACGAGCAGTACTTC
TRBV7-7	TRBJ2-2	TRBD1	-	CASSLGTGLTGELFF	TGTGCCAGCAGCCTGGGGACAGGGTTGACCGGGGAGCTGTTTTTT
TRBV10-3	TRBJ2-7	TRBD2	-	CAISETSGFGNEQYF	TGTGCCATCAGTGAGACTAGCGGGTTTGGGAACGAGCAGTACTTC
TRBV19	TRBJ2-2	-	few	CASSMVTVAAGSNTGELFF	TGTGCCAGTAGTATGGTGACTGTAGCGGCGGGGTCGAACACCGGGGAGCTGTTTTTT
TRBV6-6	TRBJ2-7	-	-	CASSYSIQGEQYF	TGTGCCAGCAGTTACTCGATCCAGGGCGAGCAGTACTTC
TRBV7-8	TRBJ2-7	-	-	CASSLDSSGREQYF	TGTGCCAGCAGCTTAGATTCCAGCGGGCGGGAGCAGTACTTC
TRBV28	TRBJ2-5	-	few	CASSPQGIVQYF	TGTGCCAGCAGTCCACAGGGAATCGTCCAGTACTTC
TRBV24-1	TRBJ2-1	-	-	CATSDVDEQFF	TGTGCCACCAGTGACGTTGATGAGCAGTTCTTC
TRBV7-2	TRBJ2-1	-	many	CASSFDRNLNEQFF	TGTGCCAGCAGCTTCGACAGGAACCTAAATGAGCAGTTCTTC
TRBV5-1	TRBJ2-7	TRBD2	few	CASSLRATSGKSYEQYF	TGCGCCAGCAGCTTGAGAGCCACTAGCGGAAAATCCTACGAGCAGTACTTC
TRBV9	TRBJ2-7	TRBD2	-	CASSVGLSGSIYEQYF	TGTGCCAGCAGCGTAGGACTCAGCGGGAGTATCTACGAGCAGTACTTC
TRBV7-2	TRBJ2-1	-	few	CASSLHLTSNEQFF	TGTGCCAGCAGCCTACACCTGACTAGCAATGAGCAGTTCTTC
TRBV18	TRBJ2-6	-	-	CASSSSSSGANVLTF	TGTGCCAGCTCGTCGTCCTCCTCTGGGGCCAACGTCCTGACTTTC
TRBV7-7	TRBJ2-5	TRBD2	-	CASSLGLAGPGETQYF	TGTGCCAGCAGCTTAGGGCTAGCGGGACCAGGAGAGACCCAGTACTTC
TRBV5-6	TRBJ2-1	TRBD2	few	CASSRGTSGRTINEQFF	TGTGCCAGCAGCCGAGGGACTAGCGGGAGAACAATAAATGAGCAGTTCTTC
TRBV7-2	TRBJ1-1	-	-	CASSLGLYTEAFF	TGTGCCAGCAGCTTGGGACTCTACACTGAAGCTTTCTTT
TRBV20-1	TRBJ2-1	-	few	CSAGGPSSYNEQFF	TGCAGTGCTGGGGGACCAAGCTCCTACAATGAGCAGTTCTTC
TRBV29-1	TRBJ2-5	-	many	CSVEDKGRETQYF	TGCAGCGTTGAAGACAAGGGGCGAGAGACCCAGTACTTC
TRBV7-2	TRBJ2-5	TRBD2	-	CASSLFWRGQETQYF	TGTGCCAGCAGCTTATTTTGGCGGGGGCAAGAGACCCAGTACTTC
TRBV11-3	TRBJ2-2	-	-	CASSAASAGELFF	TGTGCCAGCAGCGCTGCCTCAGCCGGGGAGCTGTTTTTT
TRBV6-5	TRBJ2-5	TRBD1	few	CASRYTSGTGRETQYF	TGTGCCAGCAGATACACCTCAGGGACAGGGAGGGAGACCCAGTACTTC
TRBV20-1	TRBJ2-1	TRBD1	-	CSARDFRGRSYNEQFF	TGCAGTGCTAGAGATTTTAGGGGGCGTTCCTACAATGAGCAGTTCTTC
TRBV14	TRBJ2-7	-	-	CASSQTAGAGDSEQYF	TGTGCCAGCAGCCAGACGGCGGGGGCAGGGGACAGCGAGCAGTACTTC
TRBV19	TRBJ2-3	-	-	CASSELADTQYF	TGTGCCAGTAGCGAACTAGCAGATACGCAGTATTTT
TRBV20-1	TRBJ2-3	TRBD1	-	CSAAGTGNPDTQYF	TGCAGTGCTGCCGGGACAGGGAACCCAGATACGCAGTATTTT
TRBV5-1	TRBJ2-7	TRBD2	-	CASSLQPNLAGGPNEQYF	TGCGCCAGCAGCTTGCAGCCTAACCTAGCGGGAGGGCCCAACGAGCAGTACTTC
TRBV7-9	TRBJ2-3	TRBD2	few	CASSFLAGYTDTQYF	TGTGCCAGCAGCTTTTTAGCGGGATACACAGATACGCAGTATTTT
TRBV6-2/TRBV6-3	TRBJ2-7	-	few	CASTASYRTVSYEQYF	TGTGCCAGCACCGCCTCCTATAGGACAGTATCCTACGAGCAGTACTTC
TRBV2	TRBJ2-1	-	few	CAHLRAGTWGYNEQFF	TGTGCCCATCTCCGAGCCGGGACGTGGGGCTACAATGAGCAGTTCTTC
TRBV15	TRBJ2-5	-	few	CATSRVLSGPKETQYF	TGTGCCACCAGCAGAGTTCTCTCAGGGCCAAAAGAGACCCAGTACTTC